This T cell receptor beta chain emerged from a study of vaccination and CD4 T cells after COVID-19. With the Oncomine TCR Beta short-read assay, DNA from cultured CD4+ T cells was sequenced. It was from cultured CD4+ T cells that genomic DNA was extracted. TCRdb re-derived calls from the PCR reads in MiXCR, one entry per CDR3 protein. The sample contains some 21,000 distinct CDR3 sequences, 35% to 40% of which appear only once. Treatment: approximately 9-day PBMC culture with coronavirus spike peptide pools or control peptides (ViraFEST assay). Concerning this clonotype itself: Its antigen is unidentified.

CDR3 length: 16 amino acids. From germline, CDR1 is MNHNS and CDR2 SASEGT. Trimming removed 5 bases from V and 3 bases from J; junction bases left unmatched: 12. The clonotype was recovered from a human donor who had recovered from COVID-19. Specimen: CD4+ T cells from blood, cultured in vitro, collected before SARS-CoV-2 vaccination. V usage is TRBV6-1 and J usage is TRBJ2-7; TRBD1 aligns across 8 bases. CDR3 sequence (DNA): TGTGCCAGCAGTCACCGATCGACAGGGGTCAACTACGAGCAGTACTTC. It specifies CASSHRSTGVNYEQYF.